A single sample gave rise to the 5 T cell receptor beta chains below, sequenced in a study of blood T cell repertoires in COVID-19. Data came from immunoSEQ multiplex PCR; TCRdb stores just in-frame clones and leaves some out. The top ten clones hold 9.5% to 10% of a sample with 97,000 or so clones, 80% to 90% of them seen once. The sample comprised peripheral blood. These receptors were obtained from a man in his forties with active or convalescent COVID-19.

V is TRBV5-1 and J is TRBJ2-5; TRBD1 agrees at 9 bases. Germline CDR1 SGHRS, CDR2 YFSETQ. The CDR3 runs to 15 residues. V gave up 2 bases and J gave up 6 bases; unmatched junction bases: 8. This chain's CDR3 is CASSFSGTGLKTQYF. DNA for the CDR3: TGCGCCAGCAGCTTTTCGGGGACAGGGTTAAAGACCCAGTACTTC.

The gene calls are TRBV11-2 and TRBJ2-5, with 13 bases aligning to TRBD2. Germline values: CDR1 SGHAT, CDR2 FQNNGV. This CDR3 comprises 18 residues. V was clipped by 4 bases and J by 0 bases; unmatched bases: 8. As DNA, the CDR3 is TGTGCCAGCAGCTCAGGACTAGCGGGGGCCCGGTACCAAGAGACCCAGTACTTC. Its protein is CASSSGLAGARYQETQYF.

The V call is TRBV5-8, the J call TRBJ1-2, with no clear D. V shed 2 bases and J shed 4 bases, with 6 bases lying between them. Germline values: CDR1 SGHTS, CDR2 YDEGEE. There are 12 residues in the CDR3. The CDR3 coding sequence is TGTGCCAGCAGCTTAAGCGGCTATGGCTACACCTTC. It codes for CASSLSGYGYTF.

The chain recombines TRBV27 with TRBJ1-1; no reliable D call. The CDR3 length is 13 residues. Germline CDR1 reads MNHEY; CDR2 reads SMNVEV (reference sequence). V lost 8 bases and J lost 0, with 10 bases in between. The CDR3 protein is CASVGRLNTEAFF. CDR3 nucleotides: TGTGCCAGCGTGGGCAGACTGAACACTGAAGCTTTCTTT.

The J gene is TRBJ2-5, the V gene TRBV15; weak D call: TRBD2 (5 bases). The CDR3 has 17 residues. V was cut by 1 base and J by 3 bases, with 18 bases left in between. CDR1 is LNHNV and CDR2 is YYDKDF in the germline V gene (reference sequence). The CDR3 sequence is CATSRGGVASGEETQYF. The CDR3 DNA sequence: TGTGCCACCAGCAGAGGGGGAGTTGCGTCCGGGGAAGAGACCCAGTACTTC.